These 27 T cell receptor beta chains originate from one sample sequenced in a study of blood T cell repertoires in COVID-19. The data were produced by immunoSEQ multiplex PCR, yet TCRdb's version contains in-frame clones alone and is incomplete. The sample yields under 450,000 clones, around 83% seen once. The material sequenced was PBMCs or T cells enriched from blood (not recorded which). Receptors were obtained from a woman in her forties or fifties who had recovered from COVID-19.

The chain joins TRBV4-1 to TRBJ1-2; D gene unclear. Per germline, CDR1 MGHRA and CDR2 YSYEKL. Trimming took off 0 bases at V and 7 bases at J, with 9 bases between the two ends. The CDR3 is made up of 13 amino acids. CDR3: CASSQDIGLGYTF. The CDR3 nucleotides are TGCGCCAGCAGCCAAGATATTGGGCTTGGCTACACCTTC.

The chain uses TRBV9 and TRBJ1-1, with D perhaps TRBD1 (6 bases). The CDR3 spans 14 residues. Germline-derived CDR1 and CDR2 are SGDLS and YYNGEE. V was shortened by 5 bases and J by 2 bases, with 13 bases between the two germline ends. The CDR3 spells CASSTGTHNTEAFF. The DNA of the CDR3 is TGTGCCAGCAGTACCGGGACACATAACACTGAAGCTTTCTTT.

The rearrangement joins TRBV2 to TRBJ1-5, with a weak D call TRBD1 (6 bases). There are 12 residues in the CDR3. Germline V lookup: CDR1 SNHLY, CDR2 FYNNEI. Deletions cut 8 bases from V and 9 bases from J, with 14 bases between. CDR3 bases: TGTGCCAGCTCGAACAGGGACCCGCCCCAGCATTTT. Encoded protein: CASSNRDPPQHF.

The V gene is TRBV5-4, the J gene TRBJ1-1, with unresolved D. CDR1 and CDR2 (germline): SGHNT, YYREEE (reference sequence). With 0 bases removed from V and 7 bases from J, the gap between germline ends came to 7 bases. This CDR3 comprises 12 residues. CDR3 residues: CASSLASVEAFF. DNA for the CDR3: TGTGCCAGCAGCTTGGCCTCCGTTGAAGCTTTCTTT.

V is TRBV7-2 and J is TRBJ2-7; TRBD2 agrees at 11 bases. This CDR3 contains 15 residues. J lost 0 bases, V lost 5 bases, and 3 bases had no gene match. Germline V lookup: CDR1 SGHTA, CDR2 FQGNSA. DNA for the CDR3: TGTGCCAGCAGCCAACTAGCGGGGGACTCCTACGAGCAGTACTTC. Protein sequence: CASSQLAGDSYEQYF.

The chain uses TRBV19 and TRBJ2-6, with a weak D call TRBD1 (5 bases). Germline V gene lookup returns CDR1 LNHDA and CDR2 SQIVND (reference sequence). Trimming took 2 bases from V and 2 from J, leaving 16 bases between them. The CDR3 consists of 18 residues. The CDR3 DNA reads TGTGCCAGTAGTATATCCCACCAGGGTAGTCCTGGGGCCAACGTCCTGACTTTC. Its translation: CASSISHQGSPGANVLTF.

This clone was counted a few times. The chain employs TRBV20-1 and TRBJ1-1, with 9 bases identical to TRBD1. Germline V CDR1 and CDR2: DFQATT, SNEGSKA (reference sequence). The ends lost 6 bases at V and 11 bases at J; junction bases unmatched: 7. The CDR3 has 11 amino acids. The CDR3 DNA reads as TGCAGTGCCCAGCGGACAGGGGAGGCTTTCTTT. It codes for CSAQRTGEAFF.

This chain connects TRBV11-2 to TRBJ2-3; TRBD2 matches at 7 bases. With 2 bases clipped from V and 3 bases from J, the junction kept 8 bases outside the gene matches. The CDR3 runs 16 residues. The germline V gene encodes CDR1 SGHAT and CDR2 FQNNGV. CDR3 in DNA: TGTGCCAGCAGCTTACGGGGCCAGCGGGGAACAGATACGCAGTATTTT. This codes for CASSLRGQRGTDTQYF. The full variable domain, with the rest looked up from reference TRBV11-2 and TRBJ2-3, is EAGVAQSPRYKIIEKRQSVAFWCNPISGHATLYWYQQILGQGPKLLIQFQNNGVVDDSQLPKDRFSAERLKGVDSTLKIQPAKLEDSAVYLCASSLRGQRGTDTQYFGPGTRLTVL.

V and J are TRBV29-1 and TRBJ2-7, with 7 bases identical to TRBD1. Germline trimming cut 4 bases from V and 6 bases from J; bases unmatched to any gene: 9. This CDR3 is built from 13 residues. CDR1 is SQVTM, CDR2 ANQGSEA, per germline. CDR3 coding DNA: TGCAGCGTTGCCACAGGGGAGAGGCGCGAGCAGTACTTC. Its translation: CSVATGERREQYF.

The chain combines TRBV7-8 with TRBJ2-7, with TRBD2 matching over 8 bases. The length of the CDR3 is 12 residues. V lost 5 bases and J lost 6; bases outside the gene matches: 3. Germline V gene sequence: CDR1 SGHVS, CDR2 FQNEAQ. Written as DNA, the CDR3 is TGTGCCAGCAGCCCGGGGGGGTTCGAGCAGTACTTC. It codes for CASSPGGFEQYF.

V usage is TRBV5-8 and J usage is TRBJ1-2; 7 nucleotides match TRBD1. This CDR3 has 13 residues. CDR1 SGHTS and CDR2 YDEGEE come from the germline V gene. Losses at the gene ends were 4 bases for V and 4 bases for J; bases not matched to a gene: 4. CDR3 loop: CASSRGQGYGYTF. Written as DNA, the CDR3 is TGTGCCAGCAGCAGGGGGCAAGGCTATGGCTACACCTTC.

This clone was observed once. V gene TRBV6-5 combines with J gene TRBJ1-1, with D perhaps matching TRBD1 (5 bases). The germline gives CDR1 MNHEY, CDR2 SVGAGI. The CDR3 consists of 13 residues. Trimming took off 3 bases at V and 4 bases at J, with 9 bases between the two ends. This CDR3 reads CASSYGGTTEAFF. The DNA of the CDR3 is TGTGCCAGCAGTTATGGAGGGACCACTGAAGCTTTCTTT.

This chain uses TRBV5-1 with TRBJ1-5, with D perhaps matching TRBD1 (5 bases). Germline V lookup: CDR1 SGHRS, CDR2 YFSETQ. The CDR3 extends over 13 amino acids. Trimming left V 2 bases short and J 9 bases short, with 12 bases between. CDR3 in amino acids: CASSFSSQGPQHF. Written as DNA, the CDR3 is TGCGCCAGCAGCTTCTCTTCTCAGGGGCCCCAGCATTTT.

The chain couples TRBV6-4 to TRBJ2-3; D may be TRBD2 (6 bases). V lost 2 bases to trimming and J lost 9 bases, with 6 bases between them. Per the germline V gene, CDR1 is MRHNA and CDR2 is SNTAGT. The CDR3 is 11 amino acids. This chain's CDR3 is CASSDGGTQYF. The DNA of the CDR3 is TGTGCCAGCAGTGACGGGGGGACGCAGTATTTT.

CDR3 bases: TGTGCCAGCAGCCCGGGGGGAGAAGGGGAGCTGTTTTTT. Encoded protein: CASSPGGEGELFF. The chain recombines TRBV7-8 with TRBJ2-2; 7 nucleotides align to TRBD2. Unmatched junction bases numbered 5, after V lost 5 bases and J lost 8 bases. Germline assignment: CDR1 SGHVS and CDR2 FQNEAQ. The CDR3 sequence is 13 residues long.

J is TRBJ2-7 and V is TRBV7-9, with 11 positions matching TRBD2. V lost 5 bases, J lost 1 base, and 13 bases stayed unmatched. Germline V gene sequence: CDR1 SEHNR, CDR2 FQNEAQ (reference sequence). The CDR3 totals 18 residues. CDR3 sequence (DNA): TGTGCCAGCAGCCCCGGGGGGACTAGCGGAAGAGAATCCTACGAGCAGTACTTC. Residues: CASSPGGTSGRESYEQYF.

This sequence joins TRBV11-3 and TRBJ2-1, with D tentatively TRBD2 (6 bases). Trimming stripped 4 bases from V and 6 bases from J, with 10 bases between. Germline V CDR1 and CDR2: SGHNT, YENEEA. This CDR3 has 13 amino acids. The CDR3 coding sequence is TGTGCCAGCAGCTCCCCGGGGGTCAATGAGCAGTTCTTC. Encoded protein: CASSSPGVNEQFF.

V is TRBV2 and J is TRBJ2-1; D is undetermined. The CDR3 has 15 amino acids. V lost 3 bases and J lost 6, with 15 bases in between. Germline CDR1 is SNHLY and CDR2 is FYNNEI. CDR3: CASSEESTGSNEQFF. For the CDR3, the DNA is TGTGCCAGCAGTGAGGAGTCGACTGGCTCCAATGAGCAGTTCTTC.

The rearrangement links TRBV11-3 to TRBJ2-6; perhaps TRBD1 as D (6 bases). The CDR3 spans 14 residues. The V and J ends lost 6 bases and 0 bases respectively, with 6 bases between them. CDR1 and CDR2 (germline): SGHNT, YENEEA. The CDR3 nucleotides are TGTGCCAGCAGACAGGGCTCTGGGGCCAACGTCCTGACTTTC. Encoded protein: CASRQGSGANVLTF.

The V and J genes are TRBV2 and TRBJ1-2; D not resolved. Germline CDR1 and CDR2: SNHLY and FYNNEI. Trimming removed 0 bases from V and 5 bases from J, with 10 bases in between. The CDR3 sequence is 14 residues long. CDR3 sequence reads: CASSEARRAYGYTF. The CDR3 DNA reads TGTGCCAGCAGTGAAGCGCGGCGGGCGTATGGCTACACCTTC.

In the case of this clone: The sample contains more than one DNA sequence encoding this CDR3. The chain couples TRBV5-6 to TRBJ1-1; no reliable D call. This CDR3 comprises 13 residues. Trimming stripped 2 bases from V and 1 base from J, with 6 bases between. Germline CDR1 and CDR2: SGHDT and YYEEEE. The CDR3 region has the DNA TGTGCCAGCAGCTTAGCAGGGAACACTGAAGCTTTCTTT. Translating gives CASSLAGNTEAFF.

The chain is built from TRBV11-2 and TRBJ1-5, with D uncertain. Between the trimmed V and J ends, which lost 4 bases and 11 bases, there was a span of 12 bases. This CDR3 spans 12 amino acids. Germline-derived CDR1 and CDR2 are SGHAT and FQNNGV. The CDR3 loop is CASSSDSQAQHF. The DNA for the CDR3 is TGTGCCAGCAGCTCGGATTCGCAGGCCCAGCATTTT.

A single count supports this clone. The chain recombines TRBV5-1 with TRBJ1-5; D perhaps matches TRBD1 (5 bases). The V gene lost 1 base and the J gene lost 5 bases, with 10 bases spanning the gap. Germline V CDR1 and CDR2: SGHRS, YFSETQ. The CDR3 totals 14 residues. This CDR3 reads CASSLSGHDQPQHF. The DNA of the CDR3 is TGCGCCAGCAGCTTGTCAGGGCACGATCAGCCCCAGCATTTT.

The J gene is TRBJ1-4, the V gene TRBV10-3; 7 bases are shared with TRBD1. Losses at the gene ends were 6 bases for V and 12 bases for J; bases not matched to a gene: 7. This CDR3 has 12 amino acids. Germline CDR1 reads ENHRY; CDR2 reads SYGVKD. This CDR3 reads CAISPTGVELFF. The DNA of the CDR3 is TGTGCCATCAGCCCAACAGGGGTGGAACTGTTTTTT.

This clone has just one count. V and J are TRBV27 and TRBJ1-2; 7 bases line up with TRBD1. V was pared by 6 bases and J by 5 bases, with 9 bases of the junction left unmatched. The length of the CDR3 is 14 residues. The germline V gene encodes CDR1 MNHEY and CDR2 SMNVEV (reference sequence). The CDR3 nucleotides read TGTGCCAGCAGCCTAACCGGGACAGAGTATGGCTACACCTTC. Protein sequence: CASSLTGTEYGYTF.

The genes are TRBV11-1 and TRBJ2-3; the match to TRBD2 covers 9 bases. The CDR3 extends over 15 amino acids. V shed 1 base, J shed 4 bases, and the junction held 3 bases outside the gene matches. The germline V gene encodes CDR1 SGHAT and CDR2 FQDESV (reference sequence). The DNA of the CDR3 is TGTGCCAGCAGCTTAGAGGGCGGGAGGGCAGATACGCAGTATTTT. This gives the protein CASSLEGGRADTQYF.

The genes are TRBV29-1 and TRBJ2-5; a weak D match, TRBD1 (6 bases). The germline gives CDR1 SQVTM, CDR2 ANQGSEA. Between the trimmed V and J ends, which lost 4 bases and 4 bases, there was a span of 16 bases. The CDR3 runs to 14 residues. The CDR3 nucleotides read TGCAGCGTTGTGGTGGGGGCAGTGGGAGAGACCCAGTACTTC. Amino acids: CSVVVGAVGETQYF.